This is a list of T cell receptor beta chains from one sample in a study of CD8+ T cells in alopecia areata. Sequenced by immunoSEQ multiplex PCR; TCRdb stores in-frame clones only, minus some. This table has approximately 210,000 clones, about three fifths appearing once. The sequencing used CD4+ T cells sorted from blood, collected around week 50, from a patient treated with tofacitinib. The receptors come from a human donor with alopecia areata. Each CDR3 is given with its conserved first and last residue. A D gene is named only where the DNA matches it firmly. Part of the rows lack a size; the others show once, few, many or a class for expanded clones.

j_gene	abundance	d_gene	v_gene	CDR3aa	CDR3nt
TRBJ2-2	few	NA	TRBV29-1	CSVEVVPRGELFF	TGCAGCGTTGAGGTAGTCCCCAGGGGGGAGCTGTTTTTT
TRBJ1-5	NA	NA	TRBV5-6	CASSVKNQPQHF	TGTGCCAGCAGCGTGAAGAACCAGCCCCAGCATTTT
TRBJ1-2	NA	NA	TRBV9	CASSADEKRNSYGYTF	TGTGCCAGCAGCGCAGACGAGAAGAGAAATTCCTATGGCTACACCTTC
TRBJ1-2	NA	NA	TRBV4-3	CASSQVQGSGYTF	TGCGCCAGCAGCCAAGTCCAGGGGAGTGGCTACACCTTC
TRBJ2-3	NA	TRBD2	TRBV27	CASSSLAGGLDTQYF	TGTGCCAGCAGTTCCCTAGCGGGGGGATTGGATACGCAGTATTTT
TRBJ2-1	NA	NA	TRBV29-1	CSVDRQGNEQFF	TGCAGCGTTGATCGCCAAGGCAATGAGCAGTTCTTC
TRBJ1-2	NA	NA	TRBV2	CASSDSTGKYGYTF	TGTGCCAGCAGTGACAGTACAGGGAAATATGGCTACACCTTC
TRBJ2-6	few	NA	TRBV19	CASSTGQLRSVLTF	TGTGCCAGTAGCACCGGACAGTTAAGAAGCGTCCTGACTTTC
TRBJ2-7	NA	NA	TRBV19	CASSIRGTAAKAVREQYF	TGTGCCAGTAGTATACGTGGGACCGCCGCAAAAGCAGTACGGGAGCAGTACTTC
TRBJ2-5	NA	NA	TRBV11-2	CASSLYRGVGQETQYF	TGTGCCAGCAGCTTATATAGGGGGGTTGGACAAGAGACCCAGTACTTC
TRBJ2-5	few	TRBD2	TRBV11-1	CASSRLAGIQETQYF	TGTGCCAGCAGCCGACTAGCGGGGATCCAAGAGACCCAGTACTTC
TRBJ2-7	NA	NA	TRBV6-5	CASRGDGRQYF	TGTGCCAGCAGAGGGGACGGACGGCAGTACTTC
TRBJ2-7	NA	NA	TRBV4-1	CASSQNFGGRLGEQYF	TGCGCCAGCAGCCAAAATTTCGGCGGCCGGCTCGGGGAGCAGTACTTC
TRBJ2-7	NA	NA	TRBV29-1	CSVEPGPGSYEQYF	TGCAGCGTTGAACCAGGCCCGGGAAGCTACGAGCAGTACTTC
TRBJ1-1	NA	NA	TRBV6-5	CASSYLRGRTEAFF	TGTGCCAGCAGTTATCTTAGAGGGAGGACTGAAGCTTTCTTT
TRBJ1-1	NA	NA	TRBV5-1	CASSPRAVGENTEAFF	TGCGCCAGCAGCCCCCGGGCAGTCGGAGAGAACACTGAAGCTTTCTTT
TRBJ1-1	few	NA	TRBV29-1	CSVSNSLNTEAFF	TGCAGCGTTTCCAACAGTTTGAACACTGAAGCTTTCTTT
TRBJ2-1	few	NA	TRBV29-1	CSVERVTRLNEQFF	TGCAGCGTTGAAAGGGTGACTAGGCTCAATGAGCAGTTCTTC
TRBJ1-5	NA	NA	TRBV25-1	CASSAIGGQPQHF	TGTGCCAGCAGTGCAATAGGGGGTCAGCCCCAGCATTTT
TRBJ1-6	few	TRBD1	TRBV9	CASSGGQGNNSPLHF	TGTGCCAGCAGCGGGGGACAGGGCAATAATTCACCCCTCCACTTT
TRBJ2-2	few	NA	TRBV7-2	CASSSQGATGELFF	TGTGCCAGCAGCTCACAGGGCGCCACCGGGGAGCTGTTTTTT
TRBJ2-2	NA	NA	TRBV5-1	CASSSLGDPTGELFF	TGCGCCAGCAGTTCGTTAGGTGACCCGACCGGGGAGCTGTTTTTT
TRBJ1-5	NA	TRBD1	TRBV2	CASSRQGARNQPQHF	TGTGCCAGCAGCCGACAGGGGGCGCGTAATCAGCCCCAGCATTTT
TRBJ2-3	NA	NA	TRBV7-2	CASTLAGITDTQYF	TGTGCCAGCACCTTAGCCGGGATCACAGATACGCAGTATTTT
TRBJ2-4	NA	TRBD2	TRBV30	CAWSTSGGAEAIQYF	TGTGCCTGGAGTACTAGCGGGGGGGCCGAAGCCATTCAGTACTTC
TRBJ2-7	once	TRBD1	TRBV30	CAWSRDSYEQYF	TGTGCCTGGAGTCGGGACAGCTACGAGCAGTACTTC
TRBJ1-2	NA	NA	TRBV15	CATSRDPREVSGYTF	TGTGCCACCAGCAGAGACCCCAGGGAGGTCTCTGGCTACACCTTC
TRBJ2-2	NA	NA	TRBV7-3	CASSRNTGELFF	TGTGCCAGCAGCCGTAATACCGGGGAGCTGTTTTTT